The rows below give T cell receptor beta chains drawn from one sample of a study of T cell responses to AZD1222 COVID-19 vaccine. Assay used: immunoSEQ multiplex PCR; TCRdb lists only in-frame clones, some missing. The sample has over 100,000 clones, 80% to 90% seen once; the top ten hold around 3.1%. This material consisted of peripheral blood, taken on day 0 of AZD1222 vaccination. The receptors derive from an adult in good health. Both conserved end residues are part of each CDR3. The D gene is left open where the match is weak. Not every row has a clone size; where given, it reads once, few, many or a size class.

D	V	size	J	DNA	CDR3
TRBD2	TRBV14	-	TRBJ2-1	TGTGCCAGCAGCCCTCGACTAGCGGGAGTTACCTACAATGAGCAGTTCTTC	CASSPRLAGVTYNEQFF
TRBD2	TRBV6-4	-	TRBJ2-3	TGTGCCAGCAGTGACTTTGAGACTAGCGGGACAGATACGCAGTATTTT	CASSDFETSGTDTQYF
-	TRBV27	-	TRBJ1-1	TGTGCCAGCAGGGGTCTGGGAGGGAACACTGAAGCTTTCTTT	CASRGLGGNTEAFF
TRBD1	TRBV10-3	-	TRBJ1-1	TGTGCCACCTCGGAGGGAACAGGGGACACTGAAGCTTTCTTT	CATSEGTGDTEAFF
-	TRBV27	-	TRBJ1-2	TGTGCCAGCAGTTTATCCGCCCCGGGGTCCCTCTCCTATGGCTACACCTTC	CASSLSAPGSLSYGYTF
TRBD1	TRBV27	-	TRBJ1-4	TGTGCCAGCAGTGATGACAGGGAAGCAACTAATGAAAAACTGTTTTTT	CASSDDREATNEKLFF
-	TRBV7-2	-	TRBJ2-1	TGTGCCAGCACCTTAACTCCCCTGGAGCAGTTCTTC	CASTLTPLEQFF
-	TRBV12-3/TRBV12-4	-	TRBJ2-7	TGTGCCAGCAGCTCCCTTGGCGAGCAGTACTTC	CASSSLGEQYF
-	TRBV28	-	TRBJ1-3	TGTGCCAGCAGTTCCCCCGCGGGTAACACCATATATTTT	CASSSPAGNTIYF
-	TRBV29-1	-	TRBJ2-3	TGCAGCGTTCCCAGACAGAGATCAGATACGCAGTATTTT	CSVPRQRSDTQYF
-	TRBV5-1	-	TRBJ1-1	TGCGCCAGCAGCTTGGACCCGAGGAACACTGAAGCTTTCTTT	CASSLDPRNTEAFF
-	TRBV4-3	-	TRBJ2-7	TGCGCCAGCAGCCAAGTTATGGCCAGCTACGAGCAGTACTTC	CASSQVMASYEQYF
-	TRBV7-2	-	TRBJ1-6	TGTGCCAGCAGCTTAGGCACAGGGCACAATTCACCCCTCCACTTT	CASSLGTGHNSPLHF
-	TRBV5-8	-	TRBJ2-5	TGTGCCAGCAGCACACAGGGATGGCAAGAGACCCAGTACTTC	CASSTQGWQETQYF
-	TRBV10-3	-	TRBJ2-3	TGTGCCATCAGTACGTCCAGGGGTTTTGGGGCAGATACGCAGTATTTT	CAISTSRGFGADTQYF
-	TRBV3-1/TRBV3-2	-	TRBJ2-3	TGTGCCAGCAGCCACAGGGACCTCGGGGAGGATACGCAGTATTTT	CASSHRDLGEDTQYF
TRBD1	TRBV4-1	-	TRBJ1-6	TGCGCCAGCAGCCAAGATTTTGACAGGGATAATTCACCCCTCCACTTT	CASSQDFDRDNSPLHF
TRBD2	TRBV28	-	TRBJ2-7	TGTGCCAGCAGTTTAGAACCTAGCGGGACCTACGAGCAGTACTTC	CASSLEPSGTYEQYF
-	TRBV4-1	once	TRBJ2-2	TGCGCCAGCAGCCAAGAAGTGTGGGCAGGACAGAACACCGGGGAGCTGTTTTTT	CASSQEVWAGQNTGELFF
-	TRBV7-8	-	TRBJ1-4	TGTGCCAGCAGCTTATCGGGACATCAGGGTGAAAAACTGTTTTTT	CASSLSGHQGEKLFF
-	TRBV27	-	TRBJ1-6	TGTGCCAGCAGTCCGCCGTGGGGTACGTCCTATAATTCACCCCTCCACTTT	CASSPPWGTSYNSPLHF
-	TRBV19	-	TRBJ2-7	TGTGCCAGTAGTATCCAAGGGACAAGAAACTACGAGCAGTACTTC	CASSIQGTRNYEQYF
-	TRBV7-2	-	TRBJ2-1	TGTGCCAGCAGCTTAGACAATGAGCAGTTCTTC	CASSLDNEQFF
-	TRBV28	-	TRBJ1-3	TGTGCCAGCAGTTTGTCAGGGCGGGCTGGAAACACCATATATTTT	CASSLSGRAGNTIYF
TRBD1	TRBV29-1	few	TRBJ2-7	TGCAGCGTTGTCGGGACAGTCTACGAGCAGTACTTC	CSVVGTVYEQYF
-	TRBV7-9	-	TRBJ2-3	TGTGCCAGCAGCTTAGACCCTAGCACAGATACGCAGTATTTT	CASSLDPSTDTQYF
-	TRBV13	-	TRBJ1-2	TGTGCCAGCAGCTTAAGTGGCAGGGCCAACTATGGCTACACCTTC	CASSLSGRANYGYTF
TRBD2	TRBV4-2	-	TRBJ2-1	TGTGCCAGCAGCCAAGGGCTAGCGGCATACAATGAGCAGTTCTTC	CASSQGLAAYNEQFF
-	TRBV28	-	TRBJ2-5	TGTGCCAGCAGGAGACCGGCGAGGAGTGGGACCCAGTACTTC	CASRRPARSGTQYF
-	TRBV2	-	TRBJ2-1	TGTGCCAGCAGCGGACAGCGCTCCTACAATGAGCAGTTCTTC	CASSGQRSYNEQFF
-	TRBV28	-	TRBJ2-2	TGTGCCAGCCAGGGGAGGCAGTACACCGGGGAGCTGTTTTTT	CASQGRQYTGELFF
TRBD1	TRBV4-3	-	TRBJ2-1	TGCGCCAGCAGCCAGAGCCCGGGACAGGGGGCGGGTGAGCAGTTCTTC	CASSQSPGQGAGEQFF
TRBD2	TRBV7-2	-	TRBJ2-1	TGTGCCAGCAGCGTGGGGGGGGTATACAATGAGCAGTTCTTC	CASSVGGVYNEQFF
-	TRBV6-5	once	TRBJ2-7	TGTGCCAGCAGTTACAGCGGTCGGGGGTACGAGCAGTACTTC	CASSYSGRGYEQYF
TRBD2	TRBV28	-	TRBJ2-3	TGTGCCAGCAGTTTGTACACCGGGACTAGCGGGTTAACGCAGTATTTT	CASSLYTGTSGLTQYF
-	TRBV18	once	TRBJ2-7	TGTGCCAGCTCACTCCAAACGACGAACTCCTACGAGCAGTACTTC	CASSLQTTNSYEQYF
-	TRBV18	-	TRBJ2-7	TGTGCCAGCTCACCATCGGACTCCTACGAGCAGTACTTC	CASSPSDSYEQYF
-	TRBV6-4	-	TRBJ2-5	TGTGCCAGCTTAGGGGGGAGACAGGGGAGGACTAGCCCCCAGGAGACCCAGTACTTC	CASLGGRQGRTSPQETQYF
TRBD2	TRBV2	once	TRBJ2-1	TGTGCCAGCAGTCCCGGGACTAGTCGCAATGAGCAGTTCTTC	CASSPGTSRNEQFF
-	TRBV5-5	once	TRBJ1-6	TGTGCCAGCAGCTTGGCACTGACAGGAATTACCGGTTCACCCCTCCACTTT	CASSLALTGITGSPLHF
TRBD1	TRBV5-1	-	TRBJ2-1	TGCGCCAGCAGCTTGTTGACAGGGGGCAATGAGCAGTTCTTC	CASSLLTGGNEQFF
TRBD1	TRBV7-9	-	TRBJ2-5	TGTGCCAGCAGGGGACAGGAGCGAGAGACCCAGTACTTC	CASRGQERETQYF
-	TRBV7-2	-	TRBJ1-4	TGTGCCAGCAGCTCCAAGTCGGGACTTTATGAAAAACTGTTTTTT	CASSSKSGLYEKLFF
-	TRBV19	-	TRBJ2-5	TGTGCCAGTAGCCTTAGAAAAGCAGCTTGGCAAGAGACCCAGTACTTC	CASSLRKAAWQETQYF
-	TRBV29-1	once	TRBJ2-1	TGCAGCGTCCCCGGGAACCCCTCCTACAATGAGCAGTTCTTC	CSVPGNPSYNEQFF
-	TRBV15	once	TRBJ1-5	TGTGCCACCAGCAGAGGCAGTCTCAATCAGCCCCAGCATTTT	CATSRGSLNQPQHF